Each of the 24 T cell receptor beta chains below was sequenced from the same sample in a study of T cells in localized non-small cell lung cancer. Libraries were prepared by immunoSEQ multiplex PCR; TCRdb keeps only in-frame clonotypes and omits some of them. The sample yields 75,000 to 80,000 clones, 88% seen once. The source material was peripheral blood, sampled before any cancer treatment. The receptors were gathered from a woman aged 40-69 years with stage I squamous cell lung carcinoma.

The gene calls are TRBV4-1 and TRBJ1-1, with D perhaps matching TRBD1 (6 bases). Germline lookup yields CDR1 MGHRA and CDR2 YSYEKL. CDR3 length equals 16 residues. V lost 4 bases to trimming and J lost 1 base, with 16 bases between them. The CDR3 nucleotides read TGCGCCAGCAGCCCAGGGCCAGGCAGGGGGAACACTGAAGCTTTCTTT. Amino acid sequence: CASSPGPGRGNTEAFF.

CDR3 nucleotides: TGTGCCAGCAGTGAATTCATGGCCACGGGACAGGGAAGAAACATTCAGTACTTC. This translates into CASSEFMATGQGRNIQYF. The rearrangement links TRBV6-1 to TRBJ2-4, with 9 bases identical to TRBD1. The J segment lost 6 bases and the V segment lost 2 bases, leaving 14 bases of the junction unmatched. Germline values: CDR1 MNHNS, CDR2 SASEGT. The CDR3 is made up of 18 amino acids.

CDR3 region: CASSLWTSEETQYF. The DNA of the CDR3 is TGCGCCAGCAGCTTGTGGACTAGCGAAGAGACCCAGTACTTC. The chain employs TRBV5-1 and TRBJ2-5; TRBD2 agrees at 9 bases. The CDR3 loop spans 14 amino acids. Germline V gives CDR1 SGHRS, CDR2 YFSETQ. The junction had 1 base not matched to a gene; V was cut back by 1 base and J by 3 bases.

This clone is a singleton in its sample. This sequence joins TRBV29-1 and TRBJ1-2; D may be TRBD1 (5 bases). Per the germline V gene, CDR1 is SQVTM and CDR2 is ANQGSEA. V was shortened by 0 bases and J by 5 bases, with 16 bases between the two germline ends. The CDR3 has 15 amino acids. The DNA of the CDR3 is TGCAGCGTTGAAGAAGGGACTCGAAGGAGTTATGGCTACACCTTC. Residues: CSVEEGTRRSYGYTF. Full variable domain (rest looked up from reference TRBV29-1 and TRBJ1-2): SAVISQKPSRDICQRGTSLTIQCQVDSQVTMMFWYRQQPGQSLTLIATANQGSEATYESGFVIDKFPISRPNLTFSTLTVSNMSPEDSSIYLCSVEEGTRRSYGYTFGSGTRLTVV.

This sequence joins TRBV27 and TRBJ1-6; tentative D call: TRBD1 (5 bases). CDR3 length equals 15 residues. Germline V lookup: CDR1 MNHEY, CDR2 SMNVEV (reference sequence). V was shortened by 8 bases and J by 2 bases, with 13 bases between the two germline ends. The CDR3 DNA sequence: TGTGCCAGCGGACAACCACAAACCTATAATTCACCCCTCCACTTT. Residues: CASGQPQTYNSPLHF.

CDR3 in amino acids: CASSYLGTGANVLTF. The DNA of the CDR3 is TGTGCCAGCAGTTATTTAGGGACTGGGGCCAACGTCCTGACTTTC. The rearrangement links TRBV6-5 to TRBJ2-6; D gene ambiguous. Trimming took 3 bases from V and 2 from J, leaving 8 bases between them. The germline V gene has CDR1 MNHEY and CDR2 SVGAGI. This CDR3 is 15 amino acids long.

The chain combines TRBV7-2 with TRBJ2-4, with D tentatively TRBD1 or TRBD2 (6 bases each). Germline CDR1 and CDR2: SGHTA and FQGNSA. The CDR3 is 14 residues long. V was cut by 2 bases and J by 6 bases, with 11 bases left in between. The CDR3: CASSLLGGPNIQYF. For the CDR3, the DNA is TGTGCCAGCAGCTTACTAGGGGGGCCAAACATTCAGTACTTC.

V gene TRBV19 combines with J gene TRBJ2-3; D is ambiguous. This CDR3 contains 15 residues. V shed 0 bases and J shed 4 bases, with 11 bases lying between them. Germline CDR1 LNHDA, CDR2 SQIVND (reference sequence). The CDR3 DNA follows: TGTGCCAGTAGTATAGAAGACCAGAGAGCAGATACGCAGTATTTT. This sequence encodes CASSIEDQRADTQYF.

The rearrangement uses TRBV25-1 and TRBJ2-3; maybe TRBD2 (5 bases). The CDR3 consists of 16 residues. The germline CDR1 and CDR2 sequences are MGHDK and SYGVNS. The germline V and J ends were trimmed by 8 bases and 1 base, with 19 bases remaining between them. The CDR3 region has the DNA TGTGCCAGCGCTAACCTCCGTCGGGGTGGCACAGATACGCAGTATTTT. Translating gives CASANLRRGGTDTQYF.

This chain connects TRBV2 to TRBJ2-7; 11 bases align to TRBD2. This CDR3 is built from 12 residues. CDR1 is SNHLY, CDR2 FYNNEI, per germline. The CDR3: CASGGASSEQYF. Here the CDR3 DNA reads TGTGCTAGCGGGGGGGCGAGTAGCGAGCAGTACTTC. Looking up the rest from reference TRBV2 and TRBJ2-7 gives the full variable domain: EPEVTQTPSHQVTQMGQEVILRCVPISNHLYFYWYRQILGQKVEFLVSFYNNEISEKSEIFDDQFSVERPDGSNFTLKIRSTKLEDSAMYFCASGGASSEQYFGPGTRLTVT.

Comments on this clone: This sample also contains other DNA sequences that code for the same CDR3. V usage is TRBV6-5 and J usage is TRBJ1-5; 7 bases align to TRBD1. CDR3 length: 16 residues. Trimming removed 0 bases from V and 4 bases from J; junction bases left unmatched: 6. Looked up from germline, CDR1 is MNHEY and CDR2 is SVGAGI. The CDR3 DNA sequence: TGTGCCAGCAGTTACTCCAGGGGGACGGGTAATCAGCCCCAGCATTTT. It specifies CASSYSRGTGNQPQHF.

The CDR3 reads CASSDREGLNTEAFF. The DNA for the CDR3 is TGTGCCAGCTCGGACAGGGAGGGCCTGAACACTGAAGCTTTCTTT. The genes are TRBV7-9 and TRBJ1-1, with 8 bases lining up with TRBD1. The CDR3 is 15 residues long. CDR1 and CDR2 from the germline V gene are SEHNR and FQNEAQ (reference sequence). With V trimmed by 8 bases and J by 0 bases, 8 bases remained unmatched.

On this clone itself: Other DNA variants within this sample encode the same CDR3. This chain uses TRBV12-5 with TRBJ1-1, with D uncertain. CDR3 size: 13 residues. Trimming pared 6 bases from V and 5 bases from J, leaving 13 bases between. Germline CDR1 LGHNT, CDR2 FRNRAP. The CDR3 spells CASGLDGWTEAFF. CDR3 DNA sequence: TGTGCTAGTGGCCTGGACGGATGGACTGAAGCTTTCTTT.

The genes are TRBV30 and TRBJ1-1; tentatively, D is TRBD1 (5 bases). CDR3 size: 13 residues. Trimming shortened V by 2 bases and J by 2 bases, and 9 bases separated the two germline ends. In germline, CDR1 is GTSNPN, CDR2 SVGIG (reference sequence). CDR3 amino acids: CAWSKGVNTEAFF. In nucleotides, the CDR3 is TGTGCCTGGAGTAAAGGGGTTAACACTGAAGCTTTCTTT. The full variable domain, its missing parts supplied by reference TRBV30 and TRBJ1-1, is SQTIHQWPATLVQPVGSPLSLECTVEGTSNPNLYWYRQAAGRGLQLLFYSVGIGQISSEVPQNLSASRPQDRQFILSSKKLLLSDSGFYLCAWSKGVNTEAFFGQGTRLTVV.

The rearrangement joins TRBV9 to TRBJ2-2, with unresolved D. Between the trimmed V and J ends, which lost 0 bases and 6 bases, there was a span of 12 bases. There are 15 residues in the CDR3. Per the germline V gene, CDR1 is SGDLS and CDR2 is YYNGEE. In DNA form, the CDR3 reads TGTGCCAGCAGCGTAGCTGGGGTTCCCGCCGGGGAGCTGTTTTTT. It is translated as CASSVAGVPAGELFF.

The chain links TRBV5-5 to TRBJ2-3; D uncertain. This CDR3 region has 12 residues. Germline CDR1 reads SGHKS; CDR2 reads YYEKEE (reference sequence). Trimming stripped 4 bases from V and 7 bases from J, with 10 bases between. The CDR3 DNA is TGTGCCAGCAGCCTAGATTCTTATACGCAGTATTTT. This encodes CASSLDSYTQYF. Complete variable domain (other parts from reference TRBV5-5 and TRBJ2-3): DAGVTQSPTHLIKTRGQQVTLRCSPISGHKSVSWYQQVLGQGPQFIFQYYEKEERGRGNFPDRFSARQFPNYSSELNVNALLLGDSALYLCASSLDSYTQYFGPGTRLTVL.

The rearrangement uses TRBV7-9 and TRBJ1-4; tentatively, D is TRBD1 (6 bases). Germline values: CDR1 SEHNR, CDR2 FQNEAQ (reference sequence). Trimming removed 8 bases from V and 5 bases from J, with 15 bases in between. The CDR3 spans 14 residues. The CDR3 nucleotides are TGTGCCAGCGGTCCGACAGGCTTCAATGAAAAACTGTTTTTT. It yields the protein CASGPTGFNEKLFF.

This CDR3 is CASSKTDTEQFF. The CDR3 nucleotides are TGCGCCAGCAGCAAAACAGACACTGAGCAGTTCTTC. The chain couples TRBV5-1 to TRBJ2-1; D is unresolved. V was trimmed by 4 bases and J by 9 bases, leaving 11 bases between them. Germline V gives CDR1 SGHRS, CDR2 YFSETQ. CDR3 length: 12 amino acids.

The table lists this clone with a few counts. The chain joins TRBV30 to TRBJ1-6; D unclear. V lost 0 bases and J lost 13, with 10 bases in between. In germline, CDR1 is GTSNPN, CDR2 SVGIG (reference sequence). The CDR3 is 12 residues long. The CDR3 DNA is TGTGCCTGGAGTGTAGTGAAGGGCCCCCTCCACTTT. This sequence encodes CAWSVVKGPLHF.

The chain has TRBV5-4 and TRBJ2-1, with 12 nucleotides matching TRBD1. The trim removed 4 bases at V and 8 bases at J, leaving 10 bases unmatched. Germline CDR1 SGHNT, CDR2 YYREEE (reference sequence). The CDR3 extends over 16 amino acids. Here the CDR3 reads CASSPPGQGAIYEQFF. DNA of the CDR3: TGTGCCAGCAGCCCACCGGGACAGGGGGCTATCTATGAGCAGTTCTTC.

The rearrangement links TRBV27 to TRBJ1-1, with 7 bases matching TRBD1. From germline, CDR1 is MNHEY and CDR2 SMNVEV (reference sequence). The V and J ends lost 2 bases and 2 bases, in that order; junction bases with no gene match: 5. There are 15 residues in the CDR3. The CDR3, as DNA: TGTGCCAGCAGTTTAACACAGGGGCGTAACACTGAAGCTTTCTTT. As protein: CASSLTQGRNTEAFF.

The rearrangement links TRBV30 to TRBJ1-2; D perhaps matches TRBD1 (5 bases). V was cut by 3 bases and J by 0 bases, with 11 bases left in between. CDR1 is GTSNPN and CDR2 is SVGIG in the germline V gene (reference sequence). The CDR3 sequence is 14 residues long. Here the CDR3 reads CAWSGAAANYGYTF. The DNA of the CDR3 is TGTGCCTGGAGCGGGGCGGCGGCTAACTATGGCTACACCTTC.

V is TRBV18 and J is TRBJ1-2; TRBD1 aligns across 12 bases. Germline V gene sequence: CDR1 KGHSH, CDR2 LQKENI. J was trimmed by 0 bases and V by 2 bases; bases with no gene match: 4. The CDR3 runs to 17 residues. The CDR3 nucleotides are TGTGCCAGCTCACCAACCGGGACAGGGGGCTCTAACTATGGCTACACCTTC. This translates into CASSPTGTGGSNYGYTF.

This clone has a single count. The chain links TRBV18 to TRBJ1-2; D is perhaps TRBD1 (6 bases). There are 15 residues in the CDR3. Germline CDR1 and CDR2: KGHSH and LQKENI. V dropped 0 bases and J dropped 5 bases, with 13 bases sitting between them. The CDR3 DNA reads as TGTGCCAGCTCACCACCGTCCGGGGGCGGGTATGGCTACACCTTC. It yields the protein CASSPPSGGGYGYTF.